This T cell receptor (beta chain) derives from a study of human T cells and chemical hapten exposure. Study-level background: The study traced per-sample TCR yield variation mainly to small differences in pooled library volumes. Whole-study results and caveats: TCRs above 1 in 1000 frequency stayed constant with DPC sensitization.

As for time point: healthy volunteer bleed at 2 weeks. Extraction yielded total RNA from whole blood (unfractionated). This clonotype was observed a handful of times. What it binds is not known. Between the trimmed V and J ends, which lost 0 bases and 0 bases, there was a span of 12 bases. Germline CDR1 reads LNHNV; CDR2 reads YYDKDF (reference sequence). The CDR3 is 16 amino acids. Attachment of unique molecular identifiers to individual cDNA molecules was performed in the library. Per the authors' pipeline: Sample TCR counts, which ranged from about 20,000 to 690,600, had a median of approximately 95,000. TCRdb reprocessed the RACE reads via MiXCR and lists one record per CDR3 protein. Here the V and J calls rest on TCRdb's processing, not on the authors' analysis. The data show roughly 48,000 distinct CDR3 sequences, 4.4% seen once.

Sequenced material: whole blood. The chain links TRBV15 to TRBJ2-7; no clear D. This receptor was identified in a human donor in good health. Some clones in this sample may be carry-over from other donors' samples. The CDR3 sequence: CATSRDGYGHSYEQYF. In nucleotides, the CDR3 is TGTGCCACCAGCAGAGATGGCTACGGTCACTCCTACGAGCAGTACTTC.